These 5 T cell receptor beta chains were all obtained from the same sample, sequenced in a study of blood T cell repertoires in COVID-19. Using immunoSEQ multiplex PCR, the repertoire was profiled, and TCRdb retains in-frame clones only, with some absent. Of 100,000 to 150,000 clones listed, around 70% are singletons. Material: peripheral blood. The receptors come from a man in his sixties with acute or convalescent COVID-19.

The chain joins TRBV30 to TRBJ2-7; 10 bases line up with TRBD2. The CDR3 spans 17 residues. Germline values: CDR1 GTSNPN, CDR2 SVGIG (reference sequence). The junction had 12 bases not matched to a gene; V was cut back by 1 base and J by 3 bases. The CDR3 spells CAWSEKWTSGALYEQYF. In DNA form, the CDR3 reads TGTGCCTGGAGTGAAAAATGGACTAGCGGAGCTCTCTACGAGCAGTACTTC. The whole variable domain, remainder taken from reference TRBV30 and TRBJ2-7, is SQTIHQWPATLVQPVGSPLSLECTVEGTSNPNLYWYRQAAGRGLQLLFYSVGIGQISSEVPQNLSASRPQDRQFILSSKKLLLSDSGFYLCAWSEKWTSGALYEQYFGPGTRLTVT.

The J gene is TRBJ1-4, the V gene TRBV5-6, with 8 bases lining up with TRBD1. Per the germline V gene, CDR1 is SGHDT and CDR2 is YYEEEE. V shed 4 bases, J shed 8 bases, and the junction held 4 bases outside the gene matches. The CDR3 contains 13 residues. CDR3 amino acids: CASSRTGQEKLFF. The CDR3 DNA sequence: TGTGCCAGCAGCCGGACAGGGCAGGAAAAACTGTTTTTT. Drawing the rest from reference TRBV5-6 and TRBJ1-4, the complete variable domain is DAGVTQSPTHLIKTRGQQVTLRCSPKSGHDTVSWYQQALGQGPQFIFQYYEEEERQRGNFPDRFSGHQFPNYSSELNVNALLLGDSALYLCASSRTGQEKLFFGSGTQLSVL.

This clone has a single count. The chain recombines TRBV18 with TRBJ2-7, with 7 bases that match TRBD2. V shed 5 bases and J 4 bases; nucleotides not matched to a gene: 8. Germline V gives CDR1 KGHSH, CDR2 LQKENI. The CDR3 totals 14 residues. The CDR3 reads CASSSGLVMYEQYF. The DNA of the CDR3 is TGTGCCAGCTCATCCGGACTAGTCATGTACGAGCAGTACTTC.

This clone was seen a few times. This chain uses TRBV24-1 with TRBJ2-7; the D is unclear. The V gene lost 3 bases and the J gene lost 7 bases, with 12 bases spanning the gap. The CDR3 extends over 13 amino acids. Germline V gene sequence: CDR1 KGHDR, CDR2 SFDVKD. CDR3 sequence reads: CATSDTVLREQYF. CDR3 DNA sequence: TGTGCCACCAGTGATACAGTTTTACGAGAGCAGTACTTC.

The rearrangement joins TRBV5-1 to TRBJ2-1, with TRBD2 identical over 10 bases. The CDR3 consists of 16 residues. Trimming took 5 bases from V and 3 from J; bases not matched to a gene: 8. The V gene's germline CDR1 is SGHRS and CDR2 YFSETQ. The CDR3 DNA sequence: TGCGCCAGCAGGGGGATAGCGGGAGGCCACTACAATGAGCAGTTCTTC. Its translation: CASRGIAGGHYNEQFF.